The 28 T cell receptor beta chains below come from one sample, sequenced in a study of blood T cells in healthy people across ages. Alongside a J-beta primer mix, a sample-barcoded 5' primer served in a second PCR lasting about 6 to 12 cycles. TCRdb re-analysed the 5' RACE reads in MiXCR, keeping a single row per CDR3 protein. The sample carries about 730,000 distinct CDR3 sequences, roughly 47% recorded once. The sample taken for sequencing was blood. These receptor sequences come from a woman aged 55-70 years in good health.

This chain connects TRBV3-1 to TRBJ2-7, with D possibly matching TRBD2 (5 bases). The J call may be faulty, since TRBJ2-5 better matches the DNA end. Germline CDR1 reads LGHDT; CDR2 reads YNNKEL (reference sequence). This CDR3 contains 14 residues. The DNA of the CDR3 is TGTGCCAGCAGCCAAGTAACTAGTGTTGAGACCCAGTACTTC. Residues: CASSQVTSVETQYF.

This clonotype was picked up a small number of times. The chain joins TRBV24-1 to TRBJ1-1, with D unclear. CDR3 length: 13 amino acids. Per germline, CDR1 KGHDR and CDR2 SFDVKD. The V and J ends lost 4 bases and 4 bases respectively, with 9 bases between them. The CDR3 here is CATSDPTGTEAFF. CDR3 nucleotide sequence: TGTGCCACCAGTGACCCGACGGGCACTGAAGCTTTCTTT.

This clonotype was found many times. This chain joins TRBV10-3 and TRBJ2-7; unclear D gene. Per the germline V gene, CDR1 is ENHRY and CDR2 is SYGVKD. The V and J ends lost 2 bases and 6 bases respectively, with 8 bases between them. This CDR3 is built from 12 residues. The CDR3 reads CAISETPFEQYF. The CDR3 DNA follows: TGTGCCATCAGTGAGACGCCGTTCGAGCAGTACTTC.

The chain carries TRBV28 and TRBJ2-7; D may be TRBD1 or TRBD2 (6 bases each). The length of the CDR3 is 15 residues. CDR1 MDHEN and CDR2 SYDVKM come from the germline V gene. V lost 6 bases, J lost 10 bases, and 25 bases lay in between. CDR3 sequence (DNA): TGTGCCAGCAGCACGGGGGCTAGCGCCCCAAGTACCCAGTACTTC. As protein: CASSTGASAPSTQYF.

A few counts support this clonotype. The chain employs TRBV7-3 and TRBJ2-7; D remains unclear. The germline V gene encodes CDR1 SGHTA and CDR2 FQGTGA. V lost 5 bases and J lost 2, with 10 bases in between. The CDR3 is made up of 13 amino acids. CDR3 DNA: TGTGCCAGCAGCCGAGTGCCAGCCTACGAGCAGTACTTC. It codes for CASSRVPAYEQYF.

The gene calls are TRBV20-1 and TRBJ2-3, with TRBD2 identical over 9 bases. The ends lost 5 bases at V and 3 bases at J; junction bases unmatched: 9. The CDR3 totals 15 residues. Germline V lookup: CDR1 DFQATT, CDR2 SNEGSKA (reference sequence). The CDR3, as DNA: TGCAGTGCTCTTCGGCGGGAGGGAGTGACAGATACGCAGTATTTT. This encodes CSALRREGVTDTQYF.

The genes are TRBV20-1 and TRBJ2-7; D perhaps matches TRBD2 (6 bases). V shed 6 bases and J shed 6 bases, with 15 bases lying between them. The CDR3 loop spans 12 amino acids. The germline V gene has CDR1 DFQATT and CDR2 SNEGSKA (reference sequence). CDR3 DNA: TGCAGTGCCGGCGGAGGGTCCGGCGAGCAGTACTTC. Encoded protein: CSAGGGSGEQYF.

This clonotype was seen a handful of times. V usage is TRBV25-1 and J usage is TRBJ2-3; D unresolved. V shed 0 bases and J shed 0 bases, with 10 bases lying between them. The V gene's germline CDR1 is MGHDK and CDR2 SYGVNS. This CDR3 comprises 16 residues. In DNA form, the CDR3 reads TGTGCCAGCAGTGAATATGGTAGCAGTAGCACAGATACGCAGTATTTT. Protein product: CASSEYGSSSTDTQYF.

V and J are TRBV4-1 and TRBJ1-2; D uncertain. CDR1 is MGHRA, CDR2 YSYEKL, per germline. With 0 bases removed from V and 4 bases from J, the gap between germline ends came to 12 bases. The CDR3 contains 15 residues. The CDR3 DNA is TGCGCCAGCAGCCAAGATTACACCGACCTCTATGGCTACACCTTC. It is translated as CASSQDYTDLYGYTF.

As concerns this clonotype: This clone may be a read error of a much larger clone one base away. This chain links TRBV3-1 with TRBJ2-3; 7 bases match TRBD1. The CDR3 runs 14 residues. Germline values: CDR1 LGHDT, CDR2 YNNKEL (reference sequence). In nucleotides, the CDR3 is TGTACCAGCAGCTCCCAGGGGGACGGAGATACGCAGTATTTT. It encodes CTSSSQGDGDTQYF.

On this clonotype itself: The junction does not match germline at one end; this may be a read error. The J gene is TRBJ2-3, the V gene TRBV20-1; 7 nucleotides line up with TRBD1. The germline V gene encodes CDR1 DFQATT and CDR2 SNEGSKA (reference sequence). The CDR3 is 14 amino acids. CDR3 protein: CSARTGPSIDTQYF. Written as DNA, the CDR3 is TGCAGTGCCCGGACAGGTCCGAGCATAGATACGCAGTATTTT.

The chain recombines TRBV2 with TRBJ2-7, with 9 nucleotides matching TRBD1. The CDR3 covers 13 residues. Germline V lookup: CDR1 SNHLY, CDR2 FYNNEI. V gave up 8 bases and J gave up 1 base; unmatched junction bases: 3. CDR3 nucleotides: TGTGCCAGCCGGGACAGGGTGTCCTACGAGCAGTACTTC. Translating gives CASRDRVSYEQYF. The complete variable domain, with remaining parts taken from reference TRBV2 and TRBJ2-7, reads EPEVTQTPSHQVTQMGQEVILRCVPISNHLYFYWYRQILGQKVEFLVSFYNNEISEKSEIFDDQFSVERPDGSNFTLKIRSTKLEDSAMYFCASRDRVSYEQYFGPGTRLTVT.

The V and J genes are TRBV15 and TRBJ2-1; the D gene is possibly TRBD1 (5 bases). The length of the CDR3 is 17 residues. The V end was cut by 3 bases, the J end by 2 bases, with 17 bases between. CDR1 is LNHNV and CDR2 is YYDKDF in the germline V gene (reference sequence). The CDR3 spells CATSSYNRRVAYNEQFF. CDR3 sequence (DNA): TGTGCCACCAGCAGTTATAACAGGAGAGTCGCCTACAATGAGCAGTTCTTC.

The chain recombines TRBV7-9 with TRBJ1-1, with D uncertain. V lost 8 bases and J lost 1, with 5 bases in between. Germline assignment: CDR1 SEHNR and CDR2 FQNEAQ (reference sequence). The CDR3 spans 11 residues. Here the CDR3 DNA reads TGTGCCAGCCTGAAGAACACTGAAGCTTTCTTT. It specifies CASLKNTEAFF.

This clonotype was seen many times. The chain employs TRBV7-3 and TRBJ2-7; 11 nucleotides line up with TRBD2. The CDR3 covers 15 residues. J lost 3 bases, V lost 5 bases, and 6 bases had no gene match. Germline values: CDR1 SGHTA, CDR2 FQGTGA. The CDR3 DNA sequence: TGTGCCAGCAGCCCCGGACTAGCGGGTCACTACGAGCAGTACTTC. The encoded protein is CASSPGLAGHYEQYF.

The J gene is TRBJ2-3, the V gene TRBV7-2; no clear D. Trimming took 5 bases from V and 6 from J, leaving 18 bases between them. Germline V gene data show CDR1 as SGHTA and CDR2 as FQGNSA. The CDR3 runs 15 residues. This CDR3 reads CASSPKAHTSDTQYF. Written as DNA, the CDR3 is TGTGCCAGCAGCCCAAAGGCCCATACCTCGGATACGCAGTATTTT.

V is TRBV5-4 and J is TRBJ2-3; D possibly corresponds to TRBD2 (6 bases). The CDR3 has 14 residues. V lost 3 bases and J lost 5, with 13 bases in between. Germline V gives CDR1 SGHNT, CDR2 YYREEE (reference sequence). The CDR3 loop is CASSSAGARDTQYF. CDR3 nucleotides: TGTGCCAGCAGCTCAGCGGGCGCACGAGATACGCAGTATTTT.

This chain uses TRBV6-5 with TRBJ1-5, with 8 bases identical to TRBD1. Germline loops: CDR1 MNHEY, CDR2 SVGAGI. The junction had 3 bases not matched to a gene; V was cut back by 5 bases and J by 6 bases. The CDR3 runs 13 residues. This CDR3 is CASSGQGSQPQHF. In DNA, the CDR3 is TGTGCCAGCAGTGGACAGGGTAGTCAGCCCCAGCATTTT.

This clonotype was seen at least ten times. The chain employs TRBV9 and TRBJ2-7; 8 bases map to TRBD1. CDR1 and CDR2 (germline): SGDLS, YYNGEE. V shed 4 bases, J shed 5 bases, and the junction held 8 bases outside the gene matches. CDR3 length equals 14 residues. The CDR3 sequence is CASSSGQGEDEQYF. CDR3 bases: TGTGCCAGCAGCTCAGGACAGGGTGAGGACGAGCAGTACTTC.

The V gene is TRBV9, the J gene TRBJ1-1, with D perhaps TRBD1 (6 bases). Trimming pared 2 bases from V and 5 bases from J, leaving 13 bases between. The CDR3 is made up of 14 amino acids. CDR1 and CDR2 (germline): SGDLS, YYNGEE. DNA for the CDR3: TGTGCCAGCAGCGTTGTACAGGGCGGAACTGAAGCTTTCTTT. This translates into CASSVVQGGTEAFF.

The chain combines TRBV5-6 with TRBJ2-7, with 8 bases fitting TRBD1. This CDR3 contains 13 residues. The V gene's germline CDR1 is SGHDT and CDR2 YYEEEE. V lost 5 bases, J lost 2 bases, and 3 bases stayed unmatched. In DNA, the CDR3 is TGTGCCAGCAGACGACAGGGGCCCTACGAGCAGTACTTC. Translated, it gives CASRRQGPYEQYF.

This clonotype was recorded a few times. This sequence may be a read error, since a much larger clone differs from it by one base. This rearrangement joins TRBV20-1 to TRBJ2-5; tentative D call: TRBD2 (5 bases). Germline V gives CDR1 DFQATT, CDR2 SNEGSKA (reference sequence). CDR3 length: 11 residues. The CDR3 here is CGATRGETQYF. DNA of the CDR3: TGCGGTGCTACCCGAGGGGAGACCCAGTACTTC.

This clonotype was seen ten or more times. CDR3 sequence reads: CASSRTQGAHTQYF. The CDR3 DNA reads as TGCGCCAGCAGCCGGACCCAGGGCGCTCATACGCAGTATTTT. The rearrangement joins TRBV4-3 to TRBJ2-3; possibly TRBD1 for D (5 bases). V was trimmed by 4 bases and J by 7 bases, leaving 15 bases between them. This CDR3 is 14 amino acids long. In germline, CDR1 is LGHNA, CDR2 YSLEER.

Notes on this clonotype: The junction departs from the called germline gene at one end, perhaps through a read error. The chain recombines TRBV6-5 with TRBJ1-3; a possible D gene is TRBD1 (5 bases). The CDR3 sequence is 16 residues long. Germline CDR1 MNHEY, CDR2 SVGAGI. CDR3 sequence reads: CASSRGLASSGITIYF. The CDR3 DNA reads TGTGCCAGCAGTCGGGGACTGGCGAGCTCTGGAATCACCATATATTTT.

The chain links TRBV4-3 to TRBJ2-3, with 11 positions matching TRBD2. This CDR3 region has 17 residues. Germline loops: CDR1 LGHNA, CDR2 YSLEER. J was trimmed by 5 bases and V by 3 bases; bases with no gene match: 10. This CDR3 reads CASSQEYTSGRIDTQYF. The CDR3 nucleotides read TGCGCCAGCAGCCAGGAGTATACTAGCGGGAGAATAGATACGCAGTATTTT.

This clonotype was seen more than once but under ten times. V usage is TRBV5-6 and J usage is TRBJ2-2; 9 nucleotides line up with TRBD2. The V segment lost 1 base and the J segment 4 bases; nucleotides outside the gene matches: 5. This CDR3 region has 16 residues. Germline V gene lookup returns CDR1 SGHDT and CDR2 YYEEEE. CDR3 coding DNA: TGTGCCAGCAGCTTGTGGGTAGCGGGGGCCACCGGGGAGCTGTTTTTT. It encodes CASSLWVAGATGELFF. The full variable domain, with the rest looked up from reference TRBV5-6 and TRBJ2-2, is DAGVTQSPTHLIKTRGQQVTLRCSPKSGHDTVSWYQQALGQGPQFIFQYYEEEERQRGNFPDRFSGHQFPNYSSELNVNALLLGDSALYLCASSLWVAGATGELFFGEGSRLTVL.

With regard to this clonotype: Being one base from a much bigger clone, this may be a read error. This rearrangement joins TRBV29-1 to TRBJ2-7; a possible D gene is TRBD1 (7 bases). Germline CDR1 reads SQVTM; CDR2 reads ANQGSEA. Trimming took off 4 bases at V and 5 bases at J, with 12 bases between the two ends. The CDR3 consists of 12 residues. CDR3 nucleotide sequence: TGCAGCGTTGGACAGGGAGGCCACGAGCAGTACTTC. The encoded protein is CSVGQGGHEQYF.

A single count supports this clonotype. V usage is TRBV12-3 or TRBV12-4 and J usage is TRBJ2-1; TRBD2 might be the D (6 bases). CDR3 length equals 16 residues. V was cut by 0 bases and J by 9 bases, with 18 bases left in between. The CDR3 sequence is CASSLAEVTRVGEQFF. Here the CDR3 DNA reads TGTGCCAGCAGTTTAGCGGAAGTGACTAGAGTGGGTGAGCAGTTCTTC.